The source of this T cell receptor beta chain is a study of shared clonotypes between healthy human individuals. Findings and limits, study-wide: Limited genetic and exposure-history diversity came from having few donors.

For this clone: The antigen remains undetermined.

Germline CDR1 reads LNHDA; CDR2 reads SQIVND (reference sequence). The CDR3 consists of 16 residues. V was shortened by 6 bases and J by 9 bases, with 24 bases between the two germline ends. Template for every sorted-subset replicate PCR totaled 150 to 250 ng DNA, roughly 30,000 T cell genomes. Using immunoSEQ multiplex PCR, the repertoire was profiled, and TCRdb retains in-frame clones only, with some absent. Of about 2.3 million clones in the sample, 90% to 95% were seen once. This clonotype was sampled from a young man in good health. Some clones in this sample may be carry-over from other donors' samples. This rearrangement joins TRBV19 to TRBJ2-1, with D tentatively TRBD1 or TRBD2 (5 bases each). Sequenced: naive CD4+ T cells from PBMCs. Subset reported: CD45RA+ positively selected. The CDR3 DNA follows: TGTGCCAGTAGCTCCCCCGGGACCGCATCCGGGCGTGAGCAGTTCTTC. Amino acid sequence: CASSSPGTASGREQFF. Combining the CDR3 with reference TRBV19 and TRBJ2-1 gives the whole variable domain DGGITQSPKYLFRKEGQNVTLSCEQNLNHDAMYWYRQDPGQGLRLIYYSQIVNDFQKGDIAEGYSVSREKKESFPLTVTSAQKNPTAFYLCASSSPGTASGREQFFGPGTRLTVL.